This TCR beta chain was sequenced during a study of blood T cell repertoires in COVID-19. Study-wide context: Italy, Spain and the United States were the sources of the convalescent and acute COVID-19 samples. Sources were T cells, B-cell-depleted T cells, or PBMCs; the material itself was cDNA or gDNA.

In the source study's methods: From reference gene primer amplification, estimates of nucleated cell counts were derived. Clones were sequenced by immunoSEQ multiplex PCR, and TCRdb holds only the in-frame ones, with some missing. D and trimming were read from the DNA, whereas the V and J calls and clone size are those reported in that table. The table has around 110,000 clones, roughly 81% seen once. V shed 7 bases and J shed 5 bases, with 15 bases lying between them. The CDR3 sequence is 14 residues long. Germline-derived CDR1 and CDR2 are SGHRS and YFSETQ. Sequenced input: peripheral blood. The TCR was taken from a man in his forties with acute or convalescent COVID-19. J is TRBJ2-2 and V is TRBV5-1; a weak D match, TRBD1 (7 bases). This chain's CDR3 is CASLGGGKTGELFF. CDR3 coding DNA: TGCGCCAGCCTCGGAGGGGGCAAGACCGGGGAGCTGTTTTTT.